The 19 T cell receptor beta chains below come from one sample, sequenced in a study of a mutant IDH1 vaccine in newly diagnosed glioma. Time point described: week 5, during vaccination. The content of each vaccine dose was 300 ug of mutant IDH1 20-mer peptide, and topical imiquimod accompanied it. Measured with immunoSEQ multiplex PCR; TCRdb has only the in-frame clones, and not every one. This table holds tens of thousands of clones, approximately 86% found once. For these TCRs, the target antigens are not known. The starting material was PBMCs, obtained from a glioma patient whose treatment included an IDH1 peptide vaccine. These TCRs come from a woman aged 18-29 years with glioma. Some clones in this sample may be carry-over from other donors' samples.

This sequence joins TRBV9 and TRBJ2-7; perhaps TRBD1 as D (5 bases). V gave up 3 bases and J gave up 5 bases, with 12 bases separating them. This CDR3 spans 13 amino acids. Per germline, CDR1 SGDLS and CDR2 YYNGEE. This chain's CDR3 is CASSGRGRDEQYF. CDR3 nucleotide sequence: TGTGCCAGCAGCGGAAGGGGCAGGGACGAGCAGTACTTC. Filled out from reference TRBV9 and TRBJ2-7, the complete variable domain reads DSGVTQTPKHLITATGQRVTLRCSPRSGDLSVYWYQQSLDQGLQFLIQYYNGEERAKGNILERFSAQQFPDLHSELNLSSLELGDSALYFCASSGRGRDEQYFGPGTRLTVT.

This rearrangement joins TRBV14 to TRBJ1-2, with unresolved D. V was cut by 4 bases and J by 4 bases, with 16 bases left in between. The CDR3 is made up of 15 amino acids. Germline-derived CDR1 and CDR2 are SGHDN and FVKESK. The CDR3 DNA reads as TGTGCCAGCAGCCGCTGGACTGTCGGGGTCTATGGCTACACCTTC. Translating gives CASSRWTVGVYGYTF.

This clone was counted once. The V and J genes are TRBV7-9 and TRBJ1-1; no firm D call. The CDR3 spans 10 residues. Germline lookup yields CDR1 SEHNR and CDR2 FQNEAQ (reference sequence). The CDR3 DNA is TGTGCAGTGGGGAGGAATGAAGCTTTCTTT. The encoded protein is CAVGRNEAFF.

This clone appeared once. The rearrangement uses TRBV6-1 and TRBJ1-2; 8 bases match TRBD1. Germline V lookup: CDR1 MNHNS, CDR2 SASEGT. The J segment lost 4 bases and the V segment lost 6 bases, leaving 7 bases of the junction unmatched. CDR3 length: 14 residues. CDR3: CASRFRGQGYGYTF. In nucleotides, the CDR3 is TGTGCCAGCAGGTTCAGGGGGCAAGGCTATGGCTACACCTTC.

The V gene is TRBV6-5, the J gene TRBJ1-2; maybe TRBD1 (6 bases). With 5 bases removed from V and 4 bases from J, the gap between germline ends came to 14 bases. This CDR3 comprises 14 residues. The germline CDR1 and CDR2 sequences are MNHEY and SVGAGI. As DNA, the CDR3 is TGTGCCAGCAGTCTCCAGGGGAGCAGCTATGGCTACACCTTC. Protein sequence: CASSLQGSSYGYTF.

The V gene is TRBV10-3, the J gene TRBJ1-2; D unclear. This CDR3 region has 12 residues. The V gene lost 6 bases and the J gene lost 3 bases, with 8 bases spanning the gap. The germline gives CDR1 ENHRY, CDR2 SYGVKD. CDR3: CAISVTDYGYTF. The CDR3 nucleotides are TGTGCCATCAGCGTTACTGACTATGGCTACACCTTC.

This rearrangement joins TRBV19 to TRBJ1-5; no definite D call. The CDR3 totals 16 residues. Germline V gene data show CDR1 as LNHDA and CDR2 as SQIVND (reference sequence). V gave up 1 base and J gave up 2 bases, with 12 bases separating them. CDR3 protein: CASSIVGISGNQPQHF. For the CDR3, the DNA is TGTGCCAGTAGTATAGTAGGCATTTCAGGCAATCAGCCCCAGCATTTT. Full variable domain (rest looked up from reference TRBV19 and TRBJ1-5): DGGITQSPKYLFRKEGQNVTLSCEQNLNHDAMYWYRQDPGQGLRLIYYSQIVNDFQKGDIAEGYSVSREKKESFPLTVTSAQKNPTAFYLCASSIVGISGNQPQHFGDGTRLSIL.

The chain carries TRBV5-4 and TRBJ2-3, with no clear D. CDR1 and CDR2 (germline): SGHNT, YYREEE (reference sequence). This CDR3 contains 15 residues. Trimming stripped 0 bases from V and 0 bases from J, with 8 bases between. The CDR3 spells CASSLVPLSTDTQYF. CDR3 sequence (DNA): TGTGCCAGCAGCTTGGTACCACTAAGCACAGATACGCAGTATTTT.

V and J are TRBV5-1 and TRBJ1-2; 7 bases are a match to TRBD1. The CDR3 length is 15 residues. Germline CDR1 is SGHRS and CDR2 is YFSETQ. J was trimmed by 5 bases and V by 4 bases; bases with no gene match: 11. The chain's CDR3 is CASSPATGKGYGYTF. The CDR3 DNA reads as TGCGCCAGCAGCCCCGCGACAGGGAAAGGGTATGGCTACACCTTC. The variable domain in full, with the rest retrieved from reference TRBV5-1 and TRBJ1-2, is KAGVTQTPRYLIKTRGQQVTLSCSPISGHRSVSWYQQTPGQGLQFLFEYFSETQRNKGNFPGRFSGRQFSNSRSEMNVSTLELGDSALYLCASSPATGKGYGYTFGSGTRLTVV.

This clone was counted a few times. The chain recombines TRBV14 with TRBJ2-2; 8 nucleotides match TRBD2. Germline CDR1 and CDR2: SGHDN and FVKESK. The CDR3 extends over 17 amino acids. V shed 6 bases, J shed 7 bases, and the junction held 16 bases outside the gene matches. The CDR3 nucleotides read TGTGCCAGCAGTCCAATCGAACGACGACTAGCGCGCGGGGAGCTGTTTTTT. It yields the protein CASSPIERRLARGELFF. The whole variable domain, filled in from reference TRBV14 and TRBJ2-2, reads EAGVTQFPSHSVIEKGQTVTLRCDPISGHDNLYWYRRVMGKEIKFLLHFVKESKQDESGMPNNRFLAERTGGTYSTLKVQPAELEDSGVYFCASSPIERRLARGELFFGEGSRLTVL.

This clone has a handful of counts. CDR3 bases: TGTGCCAGCAGTTACCGACAAGGACGGATACAAGAGACCCAGTACTTC. Its translation: CASSYRQGRIQETQYF. The chain couples TRBV6-5 to TRBJ2-5; no clear D gene. Trimming removed 2 bases from V and 2 bases from J, with 15 bases in between. The CDR3 spans 16 residues. CDR1 is MNHEY, CDR2 SVGAGI, per germline.

The chain combines TRBV5-6 with TRBJ1-1; no clear D gene. Germline V gene sequence: CDR1 SGHDT, CDR2 YYEEEE. V was clipped by 1 base and J by 10 bases, with 17 bases between them. There are 14 residues in the CDR3. This CDR3 reads CASSLRGPTGRAFF. The CDR3 nucleotides read TGTGCCAGCAGCTTGCGTGGACCGACGGGTCGAGCTTTCTTT.

The gene calls are TRBV7-9 and TRBJ2-7; possibly TRBD2 for D (5 bases). This CDR3 spans 12 amino acids. Trimming took 1 base from V and 7 from J, leaving 8 bases between them. In germline, CDR1 is SEHNR, CDR2 FQNEAQ (reference sequence). The CDR3 protein is CASSLGRDEQYF. The CDR3 DNA reads TGTGCCAGCAGCTTAGGCCGGGATGAGCAGTACTTC.

V gene TRBV5-1 combines with J gene TRBJ1-1; D remains unclear. In germline, CDR1 is SGHRS, CDR2 YFSETQ. V shed 4 bases and J shed 0 bases, with 7 bases lying between them. This CDR3 contains 13 residues. CDR3 sequence (DNA): TGCGCCAGCAGCCTAAGGGTGAACACTGAAGCTTTCTTT. Translating it yields CASSLRVNTEAFF.

The gene calls are TRBV5-1 and TRBJ2-1, with D maybe TRBD2 (6 bases). The CDR3 extends over 13 amino acids. From germline, CDR1 is SGHRS and CDR2 YFSETQ. Trimming removed 5 bases at V and 5 bases at J, with 11 bases between. The CDR3 region has the DNA TGCGCCAGCAGGTTTAGCGGAAACAATGAGCAGTTCTTC. This encodes CASRFSGNNEQFF.

The V and J genes are TRBV7-2 and TRBJ2-2, with 15 bases identical to TRBD2. After removal of 5 bases from V and 4 bases from J, the junction contained 2 bases not matched to a gene. This CDR3 comprises 16 residues. Germline loops: CDR1 SGHTA, CDR2 FQGNSA. CDR3 sequence: CASSGGLAGGTGELFF. In DNA form, the CDR3 reads TGTGCCAGCAGCGGGGGACTAGCGGGGGGCACCGGGGAGCTGTTTTTT. Drawing the rest from reference TRBV7-2 and TRBJ2-2, the complete variable domain is GAGVSQSPSNKVTEKGKDVELRCDPISGHTALYWYRQSLGQGLEFLIYFQGNSAPDKSGLPSDRFSAERTGGSVSTLTIQRTQQEDSAVYLCASSGGLAGGTGELFFGEGSRLTVL.

The rearrangement joins TRBV7-9 to TRBJ1-3; a possible D gene is TRBD1 (5 bases). V gave up 3 bases and J gave up 3 bases, with 9 bases separating them. The CDR3 sequence is 14 residues long. The V gene's germline CDR1 is SEHNR and CDR2 FQNEAQ (reference sequence). The DNA for the CDR3 is TGTGCCAGCAGCTTTGGGGGAAATGGAAACACCATATATTTT. Its translation is CASSFGGNGNTIYF.

The rearrangement joins TRBV28 to TRBJ2-2; TRBD1 matches at 8 bases. This CDR3 has 18 amino acids. Germline V gene sequence: CDR1 MDHEN, CDR2 SYDVKM. Trimming removed 3 bases from V and 4 bases from J; junction bases left unmatched: 13. The DNA for the CDR3 is TGTGCCAGCAGTTTCCCCCGGGCAGGGGGCGTCCGCACCGGGGAGCTGTTTTTT. Translation: CASSFPRAGGVRTGELFF.

V gene TRBV9 combines with J gene TRBJ2-5, with D possibly TRBD2 on 6 matching bases. V gave up 0 bases and J gave up 5 bases, with 20 bases separating them. Looked up from germline, CDR1 is SGDLS and CDR2 is YYNGEE. The CDR3 is 17 residues long. CDR3 DNA sequence: TGTGCCAGCAGCGTAGGGGACTCCTCCGGCCCCCAGGAGACCCAGTACTTC. The encoded protein is CASSVGDSSGPQETQYF.